Below, 10 T cell receptor beta chains from the same sample are listed, as sequenced in a study of blood T cells in healthy people across ages. A sample-barcoded 5' primer and a J-beta primer mix were used in a second PCR of roughly 6 to 11 cycles. TCRdb re-called the 5' RACE reads through MiXCR, storing one row per CDR3 protein. The profile covers 1.5 million to 1.9 million distinct CDR3 sequences, with about 42% appearing a single time and around 4% taken by the ten largest. The sequencing sample was made of blood. These receptors came from a woman between 18 and 29 years old in good health.

The chain combines TRBV20-1 with TRBJ1-2; no clear D. Germline-derived CDR1 and CDR2 are DFQATT and SNEGSKA (reference sequence). The CDR3 contains 13 residues. V was trimmed by 5 bases and J by 0 bases, leaving 10 bases between them. As DNA, the CDR3 is TGCAGTGCTTTGACGGGTTCTAACTATGGCTACACCTTC. This sequence encodes CSALTGSNYGYTF.

V is TRBV19 and J is TRBJ2-7; 8 nucleotides agree with TRBD1. Losses at the gene ends were 2 bases for V and 6 bases for J; bases not matched to a gene: 6. The CDR3 has 14 residues. From germline, CDR1 is LNHDA and CDR2 SQIVND (reference sequence). CDR3 loop: CASSIQGAQIEQYF. In nucleotides, the CDR3 is TGTGCCAGTAGTATACAGGGGGCCCAGATCGAGCAGTACTTC.

This clonotype was seen a handful of times. V is TRBV9 and J is TRBJ2-1; 7 positions agree with TRBD1. The CDR3 consists of 14 residues. From germline, CDR1 is SGDLS and CDR2 YYNGEE. Germline trimming cut 3 bases from V and 4 bases from J; bases unmatched to any gene: 4. CDR3 sequence: CASSAGQVYNEQFF. The CDR3 DNA reads as TGTGCCAGCAGCGCTGGACAGGTGTACAATGAGCAGTTCTTC.

The rearrangement uses TRBV9 and TRBJ2-4, with D perhaps matching TRBD2 (5 bases). The J call may be in error: the DNA end matches TRBJ2-7 better. The germline CDR1 and CDR2 sequences are SGDLS and YYNGEE. The CDR3 is 14 residues long. DNA of the CDR3: TGTGCCAGCTCCCGAACGGGGTTTGGCTACGAGCAGTACTTC. This codes for CASSRTGFGYEQYF.

This clonotype appeared a single time. This sequence joins TRBV20-1 and TRBJ1-2, with 7 bases aligning to TRBD1. Trimming took 0 bases from V and 4 from J; bases not matched to a gene: 20. The CDR3 is 19 amino acids. Germline values: CDR1 DFQATT, CDR2 SNEGSKA (reference sequence). CDR3 in amino acids: CSAREMRGTARTISYGYTF. DNA of the CDR3: TGCAGTGCTAGAGAGATGCGGGGGACAGCGAGAACCATAAGCTATGGCTACACCTTC.

This chain joins TRBV9 and TRBJ2-5; D not resolved. Trimming removed 4 bases from V and 11 bases from J, with 24 bases in between. The CDR3 spans 15 residues. Germline V gene lookup returns CDR1 SGDLS and CDR2 YYNGEE. The CDR3 coding sequence is TGTGCCAGCAGCCCGCGTGATAGGTCCTACAATGAGCAGTACTTC. It codes for CASSPRDRSYNEQYF.

This clonotype has just one count. The chain employs TRBV5-6 and TRBJ2-5; D remains ambiguous. Germline-derived CDR1 and CDR2 are SGHDT and YYEEEE. CDR3 length: 13 residues. V was cut by 4 bases and J by 5 bases, with 12 bases left in between. CDR3 amino acids: CASSALDRETQYF. The CDR3 bases are TGTGCCAGCAGCGCCTTAGACCGGGAGACCCAGTACTTC.

The V gene is TRBV6-5, the J gene TRBJ2-7; unclear D gene. The germline V gene encodes CDR1 MNHEY and CDR2 SVGAGI. Trimming removed 0 bases from V and 6 bases from J, with 15 bases in between. There are 15 residues in the CDR3. CDR3 amino acids: CASSYSYSSAGEQYF. In DNA, the CDR3 is TGTGCCAGCAGTTACTCTTACAGTTCGGCTGGCGAGCAGTACTTC.

This rearrangement joins TRBV28 to TRBJ2-3; weak D call: TRBD2 (5 bases). V lost 8 bases and J 1 base, leaving 10 bases between the germline ends. CDR1 and CDR2 from the germline V gene are MDHEN and SYDVKM. CDR3 length equals 13 residues. CDR3 DNA sequence: TGTGCCAGCTTAACTAGTCGCACAGATACGCAGTATTTT. Translating gives CASLTSRTDTQYF.

This chain uses TRBV4-1 with TRBJ1-5; tentative D call: TRBD1 (5 bases). Trimming took off 0 bases at V and 6 bases at J, with 18 bases between the two ends. The CDR3 contains 17 residues. CDR1 is MGHRA and CDR2 is YSYEKL in the germline V gene. Here the CDR3 reads CASSQDFSGGGIQPQHF. The CDR3 DNA reads TGCGCCAGCAGCCAAGATTTTTCGGGTGGGGGTATTCAGCCCCAGCATTTT.